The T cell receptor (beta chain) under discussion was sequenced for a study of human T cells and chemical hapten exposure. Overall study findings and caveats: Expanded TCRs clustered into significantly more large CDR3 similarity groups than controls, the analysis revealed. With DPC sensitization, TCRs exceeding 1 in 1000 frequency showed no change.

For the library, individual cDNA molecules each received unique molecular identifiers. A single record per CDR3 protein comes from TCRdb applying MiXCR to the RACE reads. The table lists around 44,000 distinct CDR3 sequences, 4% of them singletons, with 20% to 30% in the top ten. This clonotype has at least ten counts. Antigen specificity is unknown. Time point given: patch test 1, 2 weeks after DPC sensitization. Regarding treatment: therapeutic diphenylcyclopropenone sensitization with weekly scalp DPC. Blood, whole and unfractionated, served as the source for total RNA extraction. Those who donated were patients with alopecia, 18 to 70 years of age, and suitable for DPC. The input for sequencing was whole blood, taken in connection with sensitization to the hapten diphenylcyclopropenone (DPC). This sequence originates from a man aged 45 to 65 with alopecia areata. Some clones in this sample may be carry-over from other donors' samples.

Here the CDR3 DNA reads TGCGCCAGCAGTGAGTCGTCAGGGGGCACCTATGGCTACACCTTC. Its protein is CASSESSGGTYGYTF. This chain connects TRBV10-1 to TRBJ1-2, with 8 bases lining up with TRBD1. Losses at the gene ends were 0 bases for V and 4 bases for J; bases not matched to a gene: 4. The CDR3 loop spans 15 amino acids. Germline assignment: CDR1 WNHNN and CDR2 SYGVQD (reference sequence).